The present T cell receptor (beta chain) was sequenced within a study of post-analysis software for immune sequencing data. The V gene lost 3 bases and the J gene lost 8 bases, with 19 bases spanning the gap. CDR1 is DFQATT, CDR2 SNEGSKA, per germline (reference sequence). The CDR3 consists of 14 residues. Broader study findings: A handful of TRBV segments were significantly more frequent in patients than in controls. TRBV5-6, TRBV5-1 and TRBV20-1 were among these segments.

Each TCR beta cDNA library carried unique molecular identifiers. TCRdb re-analysed the PCR reads in MiXCR, keeping a single row per CDR3 protein. The profile covers under 200,000 distinct CDR3 sequences, with under 40% appearing a single time and approximately 30% taken by the ten largest. A single count supports this clonotype. No antigen is known for it. This material consisted of blood, taken after autologous hematopoietic stem cell transplantation. V is TRBV20-1 and J is TRBJ1-2, with D tentatively TRBD1 (5 bases). The TCR was taken from a girl between 5 and 17 years old with multiple sclerosis. Here the CDR3 DNA reads TGCAGTGCTAGGTCCCGGGACGGGGGTAAAGGCTACACCTTC. It codes for CSARSRDGGKGYTF.